The entry below describes one T cell receptor (beta chain). Genomic DNA provided the template from which TCR beta CDR3 was amplified by two-round multiplex PCR. Each TRBV and TRBJ gene had its own primer in the first PCR round. TCRdb itself ran the multiplex PCR reads through MiXCR, one entry per CDR3 protein. The repertoire includes roughly 30,000 distinct CDR3 sequences, 42% of them detected once, and 15% sits in the top ten. Deletions cut 1 base from V and 6 bases from J, with 11 bases between. This CDR3 is built from 14 residues. CDR1 and CDR2 (germline): KGHDR, SFDVKD. These data come from a study of prognosis after radiotherapy for stage I lung cancer.

The sample consisted of PBMCs, taken before or after stereotactic body radiation therapy (not recorded which). This rearrangement joins TRBV24-1 to TRBJ1-2; no definite D call. The sequence was collected from a donor over 45 with non-small cell lung cancer. The CDR3 region is CATSDLGQFHGYTF. The CDR3, as DNA: TGTGCCACCAGTGATTTAGGGCAGTTCCATGGCTACACCTTC.